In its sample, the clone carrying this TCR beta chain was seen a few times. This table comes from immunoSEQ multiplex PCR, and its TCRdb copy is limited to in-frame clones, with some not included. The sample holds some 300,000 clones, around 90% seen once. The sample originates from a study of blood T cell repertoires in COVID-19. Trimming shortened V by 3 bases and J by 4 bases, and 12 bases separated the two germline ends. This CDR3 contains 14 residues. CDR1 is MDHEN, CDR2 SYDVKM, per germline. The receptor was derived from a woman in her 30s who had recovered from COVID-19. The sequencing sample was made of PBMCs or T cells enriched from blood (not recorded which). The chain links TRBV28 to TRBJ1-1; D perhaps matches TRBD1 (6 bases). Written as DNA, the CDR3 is TGTGCCAGCAGTTTTAACAGGGTGGGCACTGAAGCTTTCTTT. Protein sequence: CASSFNRVGTEAFF. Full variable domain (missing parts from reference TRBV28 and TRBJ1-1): DVKVTQSSRYLVKRTGEKVFLECVQDMDHENMFWYRQDPGLGLRLIYFSYDVKMKEKGDIPEGYSVSREKKERFSLILESASTNQTSMYLCASSFNRVGTEAFFGQGTRLTVV.